This T cell receptor beta chain was captured in a study of shared clonotypes between healthy human individuals. About the research overall: Three plates were used per donor for CD4 naive, three for CD4 memory, two for CD8 naive and one for CD8 memory.

About this clone: As yet, its antigen is unknown.

Study conclusions and caveats: The expectation was that sequencing depth would affect clonotype sharing among donors.

The naive CD8 population came from CD45RO-negative cells selected for CCR7, without terminally differentiated effector memory CD45RA+ cells. Germline V gene lookup returns CDR1 SGHVS and CDR2 FQNEAQ. This CDR3 region has 12 residues. Trimming removed 1 base at V and 5 bases at J, with 5 bases between. On sorted subsets, replicate PCRs used 150 to 250 ng DNA, or about 30,000 T cell genomes. Generated by immunoSEQ multiplex PCR, the TCRdb table keeps only in-frame clones and is missing some. The sample has more than 2 million clones; around 93% are singletons. The genes are TRBV7-8 and TRBJ2-5; D not certain. The clonotype comes from a man aged 18 to 29 in good health. Some clones in this sample may be carry-over from other donors' samples. Sequenced: naive CD8+ T cells from PBMCs. CDR3: CASSLGAETQYF. In nucleotides, the CDR3 is TGTGCCAGCAGCTTAGGAGCGGAGACCCAGTACTTC.